These T cell receptor beta chains were read from a single sample in a study of patients and donors after allogeneic stem cell transplantation. One entry per CDR3 protein results from TCRdb running MiXCR on the RT-PCR reads. The table has 24,000 or so distinct CDR3 sequences, about 30% seen once. Source material: blood, either unsorted or a sorted T cell fraction (not recorded which). Receptor source: a human donor who was either an allogeneic HSCT recipient or a stem cell or donor lymphocyte infusion donor (not recorded which). It is not recorded whose cells these are; they may come from a transplant donor. Both conserved end residues are part of each CDR3. Fields, in order: CDR3 protein, CDR3 DNA, J gene, V gene, clone size, D gene. D genes are given only for firm matches. Clone size is not always given. Where it is, it says once, few, many or a class for expanded clones.

CDR3aa: CSVSSSGANVLTF
CDR3nt: TGCAGCGTTAGCTCCTCTGGGGCCAACGTCCTGACTTTC
j_gene: TRBJ2-6
v_gene: TRBV29-1
abundance: few
d_gene: NA

CDR3aa: CASSHRGMDYGYTF
CDR3nt: TGTGCCAGCAGCCATCGGGGAATGGACTATGGCTACACCTTC
j_gene: TRBJ1-2
v_gene: TRBV7-9
abundance: NA
d_gene: NA

CDR3aa: CSVELGSGNTIYF
CDR3nt: TGCAGCGTTGAATTAGGCTCTGGAAACACCATATATTTT
j_gene: TRBJ1-3
v_gene: TRBV29-1
abundance: NA
d_gene: NA

CDR3aa: CATSDLGSQHF
CDR3nt: TGTGCCACCAGTGATTTAGGGTCCCAGCATTTT
j_gene: TRBJ1-5
v_gene: TRBV24-1
abundance: NA
d_gene: NA

CDR3aa: CSASLAVYSGNQPQHF
CDR3nt: TGCAGTGCTAGCTTAGCTGTCTACTCAGGCAATCAGCCCCAGCATTTT
j_gene: TRBJ1-5
v_gene: TRBV20-1
abundance: NA
d_gene: NA

CDR3aa: CASIRTGPGLAQYF
CDR3nt: TGTGCCAGCATCCGGACTGGACCGGGGTTGGCGCAGTATTTT
j_gene: TRBJ2-3
v_gene: TRBV12-3/TRBV12-4
abundance: NA
d_gene: NA

CDR3aa: CASNSPQAFF
CDR3nt: TGTGCCAGCAATTCGCCCCAAGCTTTCTTT
j_gene: TRBJ1-1
v_gene: TRBV2
abundance: once
d_gene: NA

CDR3aa: CASSLRAVPHTDTQYF
CDR3nt: TGTGCCAGCAGCTTAAGAGCAGTTCCACACACAGATACGCAGTATTTT
j_gene: TRBJ2-3
v_gene: TRBV7-9
abundance: few
d_gene: NA

CDR3aa: CASSSQGQGGRQPQHF
CDR3nt: TGTGCCAGCAGTTCCCAAGGACAGGGAGGGAGACAGCCCCAGCATTTT
j_gene: TRBJ1-5
v_gene: TRBV12-3/TRBV12-4
abundance: few
d_gene: TRBD1

CDR3aa: CAIRGHLLSYEQYF
CDR3nt: TGTGCCATCCGGGGACACCTCCTCTCCTACGAGCAGTACTTC
j_gene: TRBJ2-7
v_gene: TRBV10-3
abundance: NA
d_gene: NA

CDR3aa: CVIGAITDTQYF
CDR3nt: TGTGTCATCGGGGCGATCACAGATACGCAGTATTTT
j_gene: TRBJ2-3
v_gene: TRBV10-3
abundance: NA
d_gene: NA

CDR3aa: CASSLTGGEAFF
CDR3nt: TGTGCCAGCAGTTTAACAGGGGGCGAAGCTTTCTTT
j_gene: TRBJ1-1
v_gene: TRBV28
abundance: few
d_gene: TRBD1

CDR3aa: CSASGDRDNQPQHF
CDR3nt: TGCAGTGCTAGCGGGGACAGGGATAATCAGCCCCAGCATTTT
j_gene: TRBJ1-5
v_gene: TRBV20-1
abundance: NA
d_gene: TRBD1

CDR3aa: CASSVAGGNEQFF
CDR3nt: TGTGCCAGCAGCGTCGCGGGGGGTAATGAGCAGTTCTTC
j_gene: TRBJ2-1
v_gene: TRBV9
abundance: NA
d_gene: TRBD2

CDR3aa: CASSLGDRVYNEQFF
CDR3nt: TGTGCCAGCAGTTTAGGAGACAGGGTCTACAATGAGCAGTTCTTC
j_gene: TRBJ2-1
v_gene: TRBV12-3/TRBV12-4
abundance: few
d_gene: TRBD1

CDR3aa: CATRRLEELFF
CDR3nt: TGTGCCACCAGAAGACTGGAAGAACTGTTTTTT
j_gene: TRBJ1-4
v_gene: TRBV15
abundance: NA
d_gene: NA

CDR3aa: CSARIQENNSPLHF
CDR3nt: TGCAGTGCTAGGATACAGGAGAATAATTCACCCCTCCACTTT
j_gene: TRBJ1-6
v_gene: TRBV20-1
abundance: NA
d_gene: NA